Following are 27 T cell receptor beta chains from one sample sequenced in a study of blood T cell repertoires in COVID-19. The data were produced by immunoSEQ multiplex PCR, yet TCRdb's version contains in-frame clones alone and is incomplete. The top ten hold 50% to 55% of the sample, which has about 63,000 clones, roughly 76% seen once. Sequenced input: peripheral blood. Source of these receptors: a woman aged 80 or over with acute or convalescent COVID-19.

The chain couples TRBV28 to TRBJ1-2; TRBD1 agrees at 10 bases. Germline V gene lookup returns CDR1 MDHEN and CDR2 SYDVKM. J was trimmed by 7 bases and V by 0 bases; bases with no gene match: 5. CDR3 size: 15 residues. In DNA form, the CDR3 reads TGTGCCAGCAGTTTATGGGTGGGACAGGGGTCTGGCTACACCTTC. This sequence encodes CASSLWVGQGSGYTF.

The chain is built from TRBV9 and TRBJ2-1; 12 positions match TRBD2. J was trimmed by 12 bases and V by 6 bases; bases with no gene match: 13. This CDR3 contains 15 residues. CDR1 is SGDLS and CDR2 is YYNGEE in the germline V gene. CDR3 DNA: TGTGCCAGCACCCCTAGGCTAGCGGGGGGGACCGGGCAGTTCTTC. It encodes CASTPRLAGGTGQFF.

The V and J genes are TRBV5-1 and TRBJ2-1; 9 nucleotides agree with TRBD2. From germline, CDR1 is SGHRS and CDR2 YFSETQ. V shed 1 base and J 10 bases; nucleotides not matched to a gene: 9. The CDR3 runs to 15 residues. DNA of the CDR3: TGCGCCAGCAGCTTGATGGCGGGGACTAGCAGAGAGCAGTTCTTC. Encoded protein: CASSLMAGTSREQFF.

The rearrangement joins TRBV6-5 to TRBJ2-2; a possible D gene is TRBD2 (6 bases). CDR3 size: 16 residues. V lost 0 bases and J 2 bases, leaving 10 bases between the germline ends. The germline V gene encodes CDR1 MNHEY and CDR2 SVGAGI. CDR3 sequence reads: CASSYSMAGNTGELFF. The CDR3 nucleotides read TGTGCCAGCAGTTACTCGATGGCGGGAAACACCGGGGAGCTGTTTTTT.

The chain links TRBV5-1 to TRBJ1-1; D not resolved. Trimming cost V 0 bases and J 0 bases, with 9 bases left between them. Germline V gene data show CDR1 as SGHRS and CDR2 as YFSETQ. This CDR3 comprises 15 residues. Here the CDR3 DNA reads TGCGCCAGCAGCTTGGATGGTGAGATGAACACTGAAGCTTTCTTT. This codes for CASSLDGEMNTEAFF.

The chain joins TRBV5-8 to TRBJ1-1; 7 bases agree with TRBD1. Germline V gene data show CDR1 as SGHTS and CDR2 as YDEGEE. This CDR3 is 14 amino acids long. V lost 2 bases, J lost 5 bases, and 6 bases stayed unmatched. In DNA, the CDR3 is TGTGCCAGCAGCTTCGAGACAGGGAGAACTGAAGCTTTCTTT. It translates to CASSFETGRTEAFF.

In its sample, this clone was seen once. The CDR3 loop reads CASSLRSRRGIKETQYF. In DNA form, the CDR3 reads TGTGCCAGCAGCTTAAGGAGTCGTCGGGGGATAAAAGAGACCCAGTACTTC. The chain uses TRBV7-9 and TRBJ2-5; weak D call: TRBD2 (6 bases). Trimming stripped 2 bases from V and 3 bases from J, with 19 bases between. Germline CDR1 SEHNR, CDR2 FQNEAQ (reference sequence). CDR3 length: 17 amino acids.

This sequence joins TRBV28 and TRBJ2-4; tentatively, D is TRBD1 (5 bases). The germline V gene encodes CDR1 MDHEN and CDR2 SYDVKM. This CDR3 comprises 17 residues. Trimming left V 5 bases short and J 1 base short, with 18 bases between. CDR3 amino acids: CASSTHQSGLAKNIQYF. The CDR3 DNA is TGTGCCAGCAGTACCCATCAATCAGGGCTGGCCAAAAACATTCAGTACTTC.

The chain is built from TRBV7-9 and TRBJ1-3; D uncertain. With 1 base removed from V and 0 bases from J, the gap between germline ends came to 16 bases. Germline V CDR1 and CDR2: SEHNR, FQNEAQ (reference sequence). The CDR3 covers 18 residues. The DNA of the CDR3 is TGTGCCAGCAGCTTAGGGCATGCGGGCTCGCCCTCTGGAAACACCATATATTTT. Protein product: CASSLGHAGSPSGNTIYF.

The V call is TRBV11-2, the J call TRBJ1-1; D uncertain. Germline-derived CDR1 and CDR2 are SGHAT and FQNNGV. This CDR3 contains 14 residues. V lost 6 bases, J lost 0 bases, and 11 bases lay in between. As DNA, the CDR3 is TGTGCCAGCAGGGAGGGCGGCATGAACACTGAAGCTTTCTTT. Translation: CASREGGMNTEAFF.

J is TRBJ2-1 and V is TRBV24-1; 9 bases are shared with TRBD2. This CDR3 is built from 16 residues. The V and J ends lost 1 base and 5 bases, in that order; junction bases with no gene match: 5. Germline V gene data show CDR1 as KGHDR and CDR2 as SFDVKD. The DNA for the CDR3 is TGTGCCACCAGTGATTTAGGTAGCGGGAGAAACAATGAGCAGTTCTTC. Residues: CATSDLGSGRNNEQFF.

The chain links TRBV25-1 to TRBJ1-1, with TRBD1 identical over 8 bases. This CDR3 has 13 amino acids. J was trimmed by 5 bases and V by 7 bases; bases with no gene match: 6. The germline gives CDR1 MGHDK, CDR2 SYGVNS. CDR3 loop: CASTGTGGTEAFF. DNA for the CDR3: TGTGCCAGCACCGGGACAGGCGGGACTGAAGCTTTCTTT.

Many counts were recorded for this clone. The gene calls are TRBV28 and TRBJ2-7; 7 nucleotides match TRBD2. V dropped 0 bases and J dropped 6; count of bases not matched to a gene: 11. Germline V gives CDR1 MDHEN, CDR2 SYDVKM. CDR3 length: 16 amino acids. The CDR3 nucleotides read TGTGCCAGCAGTTTATGGGCTAGCGGAGGGGAAGCCGAGCAGTACTTC. This encodes CASSLWASGGEAEQYF.

This chain joins TRBV28 and TRBJ1-5; D unresolved. The germline gives CDR1 MDHEN, CDR2 SYDVKM. The germline V and J ends were trimmed by 5 bases and 5 bases, with 13 bases remaining between them. This CDR3 is 14 amino acids long. The CDR3 loop reads CASSPPRVDQPQHF. In nucleotides, the CDR3 is TGTGCCAGCAGTCCGCCTCGGGTCGATCAGCCCCAGCATTTT.

The chain combines TRBV7-8 with TRBJ1-1; 7 bases fit TRBD1. This CDR3 is built from 14 residues. Germline V lookup: CDR1 SGHVS, CDR2 FQNEAQ. V was clipped by 5 bases and J by 3 bases; unmatched bases: 6. The CDR3 region is CASSLQGQYTEAFF. DNA for the CDR3: TGTGCCAGCAGCCTCCAGGGACAGTACACTGAAGCTTTCTTT.

The CDR3 DNA reads as TGCGCCAGCAGCCGGGGGACATTGACAAACTATGGCTACACCTTC. It codes for CASSRGTLTNYGYTF. The chain combines TRBV4-1 with TRBJ1-2; D possibly corresponds to TRBD1 (6 bases). Trimming removed 4 bases at V and 2 bases at J, with 14 bases between. Germline V gene sequence: CDR1 MGHRA, CDR2 YSYEKL. The CDR3 contains 15 residues.

This chain's CDR3 is CASSPSGRGYNEQFF. CDR3 bases: TGTGCCAGCAGTCCAAGCGGGAGGGGGTACAATGAGCAGTTCTTC. The chain carries TRBV28 and TRBJ2-1; 10 bases are a match to TRBD2. The CDR3 length is 15 residues. Per germline, CDR1 MDHEN and CDR2 SYDVKM. J lost 4 bases, V lost 5 bases, and 5 bases had no gene match.

V and J are TRBV11-3 and TRBJ2-1; tentative D call: TRBD1 (6 bases). The CDR3 is 16 amino acids. CDR1 and CDR2 (germline): SGHNT, YENEEA. With 5 bases removed from V and 0 bases from J, the gap between germline ends came to 14 bases. CDR3 in DNA: TGTGCCAGCAGCCGGCGTGGGGGCCTCTCCTACAATGAGCAGTTCTTC. This translates into CASSRRGGLSYNEQFF.

This rearrangement joins TRBV11-2 to TRBJ1-1; a possible D gene is TRBD1 (5 bases). V was shortened by 1 base and J by 4 bases, with 13 bases between the two germline ends. The CDR3 sequence is 15 residues long. Germline V CDR1 and CDR2: SGHAT, FQNNGV. The CDR3 bases are TGTGCCAGCAGCTTAGGTGGGTCCGGGGGCACTGAAGCTTTCTTT. This sequence encodes CASSLGGSGGTEAFF.

The genes are TRBV28 and TRBJ1-2; D possibly corresponds to TRBD1 (5 bases). V was clipped by 5 bases and J by 4 bases, with 20 bases between them. Germline CDR1 and CDR2: MDHEN and SYDVKM. The CDR3 runs 16 residues. CDR3 region: CASSPRVSFTFYGYTF. CDR3 coding DNA: TGTGCCAGCAGTCCCAGGGTTTCGTTTACGTTCTATGGCTACACCTTC.

This rearrangement joins TRBV28 to TRBJ2-7; 7 bases line up with TRBD1. The V gene's germline CDR1 is MDHEN and CDR2 SYDVKM. V lost 6 bases to trimming and J lost 6 bases; unmatched junction nucleotides: 8. The CDR3 is made up of 13 amino acids. In DNA, the CDR3 is TGTGCCAGCAGCCCCGGGACAGACCGCGAGCAGTACTTC. It codes for CASSPGTDREQYF. Full variable domain (missing parts from reference TRBV28 and TRBJ2-7): DVKVTQSSRYLVKRTGEKVFLECVQDMDHENMFWYRQDPGLGLRLIYFSYDVKMKEKGDIPEGYSVSREKKERFSLILESASTNQTSMYLCASSPGTDREQYFGPGTRLTVT.

The gene calls are TRBV3-1 (or the pseudogene TRBV3-2) and TRBJ1-5; no clear D. Trimming left V 4 bases short and J 8 bases short, with 12 bases between. CDR3 length equals 13 residues. Per the germline V gene, CDR1 is LGHDT and CDR2 is YNNKEL (reference sequence). The CDR3 DNA reads as TGTGCCAGCAGCCTCCCTGGGGAGAAGCCCCAGCATTTT. Translation gives CASSLPGEKPQHF.

The V and J genes are TRBV18 and TRBJ1-1; D may be TRBD1 (6 bases). This CDR3 comprises 14 residues. V was clipped by 8 bases and J by 1 base, with 14 bases between them. Germline V lookup: CDR1 KGHSH, CDR2 LQKENI. CDR3: CASTFGGANTEAFF. The CDR3 DNA follows: TGTGCCAGCACTTTTGGGGGGGCGAACACTGAAGCTTTCTTT.

V usage is TRBV7-2 and J usage is TRBJ2-5, with 10 bases aligning to TRBD1. The CDR3 has 14 amino acids. The germline V gene encodes CDR1 SGHTA and CDR2 FQGNSA. V lost 4 bases to trimming and J lost 7 bases; unmatched junction nucleotides: 6. The CDR3 region has the DNA TGTGCCAGCAGCTATGGGACAGGGGATGGGACCCAGTACTTC. Translated: CASSYGTGDGTQYF.

This chain uses TRBV11-2 with TRBJ1-1; TRBD1 matches at 7 bases. The length of the CDR3 is 13 residues. The germline gives CDR1 SGHAT, CDR2 FQNNGV. V lost 3 bases and J lost 4; bases outside the gene matches: 2. CDR3 nucleotides: TGTGCCAGCAGCTTGTACAGGGGCACTGAAGCTTTCTTT. Translated, it gives CASSLYRGTEAFF.

This sequence joins TRBV4-2 and TRBJ1-2, with D perhaps matching TRBD1 (6 bases). Germline V gene data show CDR1 as LGHNA and CDR2 as YNFKEQ. V was trimmed by 1 base and J by 8 bases, leaving 17 bases between them. The CDR3 sequence is 15 residues long. DNA for the CDR3: TGTGCCAGCAGCCAAGCCCACAGGGATTTGGGCGGCTACACCTTC. This translates into CASSQAHRDLGGYTF.

V is TRBV7-9 and J is TRBJ2-7; TRBD2 might be the D (5 bases). Trimming cost V 1 base and J 3 bases, with 7 bases left between them. CDR3 length: 13 residues. Germline V CDR1 and CDR2: SEHNR, FQNEAQ (reference sequence). The CDR3, as DNA: TGTGCCAGCAGCTTAGTCAGCGGCTACGAGCAGTACTTC. This gives the protein CASSLVSGYEQYF.